This T cell receptor (beta chain) was sequenced during a study of immune heterogeneity within non-small cell lung tumors. Study-wide findings and caveats: Local T-cell clonality was recorded as moderately but significantly correlated with local tumor mutational burden, with R around 0.33.

This CDR3 has 16 amino acids. V dropped 6 bases and J dropped 4; count of bases not matched to a gene: 14. The germline gives CDR1 SGHRS, CDR2 YFSETQ. As to this clonotype: Its antigen remains unknown. Likely a read error: the CDR3 ends without its conserved phenylalanine or tryptophan.

TCR beta CDR3 amplification used multiplex PCR with 32 V and 13 J primers. MiXCR, run by TCRdb on the multiplex PCR reads, gives a single entry per CDR3 protein. The repertoire holds about 3,200 distinct CDR3 sequences, with about a fifth as singletons. Bulk tumor gDNA, roughly 600 ng per sample, served as the TCR template. Each primary tumor yielded several biopsies, collected far apart from one another at surgery. Curative surgical treatment was performed in patients who had newly diagnosed, untreated non-small cell lung cancer. The sample was lung tumor tissue. The clonotype comes from a man aged 55 to 70 with non-small cell lung cancer. The chain joins TRBV5-1 to TRBJ2-7; 9 bases fit TRBD2. CDR3 DNA sequence: TGCGCCAGCATCTACCTAGCGGGACTTACTAATTACGAGCAGTACTCC. Encoded protein: CASIYLAGLTNYEQYS.